Detailed here is one T cell receptor (beta chain). Its antigen is not identified. This sample is drawn from a study of cytomegalovirus exposure and HLA in healthy donors. Study-wide points: Published work reported that the classifier diagnosed cytomegalovirus status with high specificity and sensitivity. An analysis was carried out at a later point. It showed that HLA-associated TCR beta chains were more clonally expanded than equally common non-associated chains.

The germline V gene encodes CDR1 ENHRY and CDR2 SYGVKD. Unmatched junction bases numbered 4, after V lost 6 bases and J lost 7 bases. This CDR3 is built from 13 residues. Both 60 Vbeta primers and 13 Jbeta primers went into the PCR. Clones were read by immunoSEQ multiplex PCR, and TCRdb kept only the in-frame ones, dropping some. This repertoire shows 150,000 to 200,000 clones, roughly 79% found once; its top ten account for just over 2%. V and J are TRBV10-3 and TRBJ1-1, with TRBD1 identical over 11 bases. The sequencing sample was made of PBMCs. The receptor was isolated from a woman aged 25 to 45 in good health and CMV-seropositive. The CDR3 nucleotides are TGTGCCATCAGGGACAGGGGGCTGATTGAAGCTTTCTTT. It is translated as CAIRDRGLIEAFF.